One and the same sample provided the 23 T cell receptor beta chains below, sequenced in a study of identical twins. TCRdb used MiXCR to reprocess the 5' RACE reads, holding one entry per CDR3 protein. Altogether roughly 240,000 distinct CDR3 sequences are present, roughly 7% being singletons, with the ten largest covering 3.6%. The same sample was also used in a study of yellow fever vaccine responses in identical twins.

Sample: memory (CD45RO+) T cells sorted from blood. The receptors derive from a woman younger than 35 in good health.

This clonotype was observed many times. The V and J genes are TRBV12-3 or TRBV12-4 and TRBJ1-1; D unclear. The CDR3 is made up of 14 amino acids. V lost 3 bases, J lost 3 bases, and 11 bases lay in between. CDR3 region: CASSLIGGDTEAFF. Here the CDR3 DNA reads TGTGCCAGCAGTTTGATCGGTGGAGACACTGAAGCTTTCTTT.

This clonotype has just a few counts. A junction boundary mismatches the germline segment, possibly from a read error. The chain has TRBV5-1 and TRBJ1-6; 9 nucleotides match TRBD1. There are 15 residues in the CDR3. The V gene's germline CDR1 is SGHRS and CDR2 YFSETQ. The CDR3 DNA sequence: TGCGCCAGCAGTTTGGGACAGGGAATATATTCACCCCTCCACTTT. Translation: CASSLGQGIYSPLHF.

V gene TRBV18 combines with J gene TRBJ2-7; TRBD2 agrees at 10 bases. This CDR3 has 14 amino acids. J was trimmed by 3 bases and V by 6 bases; bases with no gene match: 5. Germline CDR1 and CDR2: KGHSH and LQKENI. The CDR3 nucleotides are TGTGCCAGCTCCGGGACTAGCGTCTACTACGAGCAGTACTTC. Protein product: CASSGTSVYYEQYF.

In the case of this clonotype: Without the conserved terminal phenylalanine or tryptophan, this CDR3 likely stems from a read error. The V call is TRBV7-2, the J call TRBJ2-2; TRBD2 is a possible D gene (5 bases). Trimming shortened V by 5 bases and J by 0 bases, and 16 bases separated the two germline ends. The CDR3 runs 17 residues. CDR1 is SGHTA, CDR2 FQGNSA, per germline. For the CDR3, the DNA is TGTGCCAGCAGCCCAACCGGACTGACCTCGAACACCGGGGAGCTGTTTTAT. It is translated as CASSPTGLTSNTGELFY.

The rearrangement joins TRBV20-1 to TRBJ1-1; no firm D call. V lost 0 bases and J 0 bases, leaving 17 bases between the germline ends. Germline-derived CDR1 and CDR2 are DFQATT and SNEGSKA (reference sequence). The CDR3 is made up of 17 amino acids. This CDR3 reads CSARDLARPEMNTEAFF. The CDR3 DNA reads TGCAGTGCTAGAGATTTGGCACGGCCTGAAATGAACACTGAAGCTTTCTTT.

The chain couples TRBV12-3 or TRBV12-4 to TRBJ2-1; 8 nucleotides match TRBD2. Trimming cost V 3 bases and J 4 bases; bases outside gene matches: 11. The CDR3 totals 17 residues. In DNA form, the CDR3 reads TGTGCCAGCAGTTTTGAAATTACTAGCGGAGGATACAATGAGCAGTTCTTC. Amino acids: CASSFEITSGGYNEQFF.

This clonotype was observed many times. This chain connects TRBV6-1 to TRBJ2-1, with 7 bases aligning to TRBD2. Germline V CDR1 and CDR2: MNHNS, SASEGT. The CDR3 runs 15 residues. The J segment lost 1 base and the V segment lost 6 bases, leaving 6 bases of the junction unmatched. This chain's CDR3 is CASSLNSGSYNEQFF. CDR3 nucleotide sequence: TGTGCCAGCAGCCTCAATAGCGGGTCCTACAATGAGCAGTTCTTC.

This clonotype turned up a few times. In DNA form, the CDR3 reads TGCGCCAGCGCAGACGGGCATGAAGTAGGCACTGAAGCTTTCTTT. Encoded protein: CASADGHEVGTEAFF. The V gene is TRBV5-1, the J gene TRBJ1-1; unclear D gene. The V gene lost 7 bases and the J gene lost 4 bases, with 20 bases spanning the gap. This CDR3 has 15 amino acids. Germline values: CDR1 SGHRS, CDR2 YFSETQ.

This clonotype has ten or more counts. The chain carries TRBV18 and TRBJ1-4; TRBD1 might be the D (6 bases). Germline V gene lookup returns CDR1 KGHSH and CDR2 LQKENI. V lost 4 bases and J lost 0, with 9 bases in between. The CDR3 extends over 15 amino acids. The DNA of the CDR3 is TGTGCCAGCTCACTAGGACAGTCAACTAATGAAAAACTGTTTTTT. It is translated as CASSLGQSTNEKLFF.

This clonotype was observed at least ten times. The chain combines TRBV12-3 or TRBV12-4 with TRBJ2-3; maybe TRBD2 (5 bases). This CDR3 is 16 amino acids long. The V gene lost 5 bases and the J gene lost 4 bases, with 19 bases spanning the gap. In nucleotides, the CDR3 is TGTGCCAGCAGTCCCCGGGATCCCCAGCGCCCAGATACGCAGTATTTT. It specifies CASSPRDPQRPDTQYF.

This clonotype was observed many times. CDR3 sequence (DNA): TGCGCCAGCAGCCCACAGGGTTCCGGGGAGCTGTTTTTT. Residues: CASSPQGSGELFF. V is TRBV5-1 and J is TRBJ2-2, with D maybe TRBD1 (6 bases). There are 13 residues in the CDR3. V was cut by 4 bases and J by 6 bases, with 10 bases left in between. Germline V lookup: CDR1 SGHRS, CDR2 YFSETQ.

J is TRBJ1-2 and V is TRBV6-1, with D uncertain. Germline V gene data show CDR1 as MNHNS and CDR2 as SASEGT. V lost 5 bases to trimming and J lost 8 bases, with 18 bases between them. This CDR3 contains 14 residues. CDR3 residues: CASSRVEQMGGYTF. The CDR3 coding sequence is TGTGCCAGCAGTAGGGTAGAACAGATGGGGGGCTACACCTTC.

This clonotype was observed at least ten times. One end of the junction does not line up with germline, which may come from a read error. The CDR3 region is CASSLAGGNTGELFF. The CDR3 nucleotides are TGTGCCAGCAGTCTAGCGGGAGGGAACACCGGGGAGCTGTTTTTT. V is TRBV12-3 or TRBV12-4 and J is TRBJ2-2; 11 nucleotides align to TRBD2. The CDR3 runs 15 residues.

This clonotype turned up a few times. In nucleotides, the CDR3 is TGTGCAGCTGCGTCAGGGGGTAACGAGCAGTACGTC. This translates into CAAASGGNEQYV. The genes are TRBV7-9 and TRBJ2-7; 7 nucleotides agree with TRBD1. Germline V lookup: CDR1 SEHNR, CDR2 FQNEAQ (reference sequence). CDR3 length: 12 amino acids.

This clonotype was detected a few times. The chain recombines TRBV5-1 with TRBJ2-1, with unresolved D. The V end lost 4 bases, the J end lost 7 bases, and 12 bases lay between the germline ends. CDR3 length: 13 residues. The germline gives CDR1 SGHRS, CDR2 YFSETQ. The CDR3 nucleotides are TGCGCCAGCAGCCCCCTCGGACGTAATGAGCAGTTCTTC. Protein sequence: CASSPLGRNEQFF.

The genes are TRBV7-8 and TRBJ2-2; D is undetermined. Germline V gene lookup returns CDR1 SGHVS and CDR2 FQNEAQ. This CDR3 spans 17 amino acids. Trimming cost V 3 bases and J 1 base, with 15 bases left between them. The CDR3 sequence is CASSFPFGPKNTGELFF. CDR3 bases: TGTGCCAGCAGCTTCCCGTTTGGACCGAAGAACACCGGGGAGCTGTTTTTT.

Worth noting for this clonotype: The DNA is left out, because the CDR3 cannot be placed on it with certainty; the CDR3 is given as TCRdb lists it. The rearrangement links TRBV14 to TRBJ2-2; TRBD1, the table's D call, lacks a check against the DNA. The germline V gene has CDR1 SGHDN and CDR2 FVKESK. The CDR3 region is 18 residues in length, termini included. Here the CDR3 reads CASSRRLGTLYTGELFFF.

The chain carries TRBV2 and TRBJ2-7; D assignment may be TRBD1 or TRBD2 (5 bases each). Germline CDR1 is SNHLY and CDR2 is FYNNEI. The CDR3 spans 14 residues. V lost 6 bases to trimming and J lost 2 bases, with 14 bases between them. The CDR3 nucleotides are TGTGCCAGCAGGACCCGGGACGGTACCTACGAGCAGTACGTC. Protein: CASRTRDGTYEQYV.

The V gene is TRBV20-1, the J gene TRBJ1-2; 7 bases match TRBD1. The length of the CDR3 is 12 residues. Looked up from germline, CDR1 is DFQATT and CDR2 is SNEGSKA (reference sequence). The CDR3 DNA is TGCACTCCTCCGGGACAGACCTATGGCTACACCTTC. Encoded protein: CTPPGQTYGYTF.

This clonotype was detected ten times or more. V is TRBV6-4 and J is TRBJ2-1, with 9 bases aligning to TRBD2. The CDR3 totals 16 residues. Germline lookup yields CDR1 MRHNA and CDR2 SNTAGT. Trimming cost V 5 bases and J 1 base; bases outside gene matches: 6. The DNA of the CDR3 is TGTGCCAGCAGTCCTAGACTAGCGGATTCCTACAATGAGCAGTTCTTC. This sequence encodes CASSPRLADSYNEQFF.

In this sample, this clonotype turned up a few times. The chain has TRBV4-2 and TRBJ2-3; 10 nucleotides match TRBD2. Germline lookup yields CDR1 LGHNA and CDR2 YNFKEQ. V gave up 5 bases and J gave up 2 bases; unmatched junction bases: 4. The CDR3 loop spans 15 amino acids. CDR3 nucleotide sequence: TGTGCCAGCAGCGCTAGCGGGAGCCACACAGATACGCAGTATTTT. Translated: CASSASGSHTDTQYF.

In its sample, this clonotype was seen a few times. V usage is TRBV2 and J usage is TRBJ2-2; no firm D call. Germline loops: CDR1 SNHLY, CDR2 FYNNEI. Trimming stripped 5 bases from V and 7 bases from J, with 11 bases between. This CDR3 region has 13 residues. The CDR3 DNA follows: TGTGCCAGCAGTCAGCTGGTCCGCGGGGAGCTGTTTTTT. This encodes CASSQLVRGELFF. The whole variable domain, remainder taken from reference TRBV2 and TRBJ2-2, is EPEVTQTPSHQVTQMGQEVILRCVPISNHLYFYWYRQILGQKVEFLVSFYNNEISEKSEIFDDQFSVERPDGSNFTLKIRSTKLEDSAMYFCASSQLVRGELFFGEGSRLTVL.

This clonotype occurred many times. The CDR3 DNA is TGCAGTGCCGAAATCGGGGGTGGCAATCAGCCCCAGCATTTT. The encoded protein is CSAEIGGGNQPQHF. The chain joins TRBV20-1 to TRBJ1-5; possibly TRBD1 for D (5 bases). The V end was cut by 6 bases, the J end by 2 bases, with 14 bases between. CDR1 and CDR2 (germline): DFQATT, SNEGSKA (reference sequence). CDR3 length equals 14 residues.